This entry describes one T cell receptor (beta chain). Antigen specificity is unknown. Germline CDR1 MNHNS, CDR2 SASEGT. V was clipped by 3 bases and J by 6 bases; unmatched bases: 6. The length of the CDR3 is 15 residues. TCRdb's table, derived via immunoSEQ multiplex PCR, lists solely in-frame clones and lacks some. The sample consists of 13,000 or so clones, approximately 69% of them appearing once. These data come from a study of somatic mutations in cytotoxic T cells in rheumatoid arthritis. Study-level points and caveats: Nobody adjusted the slight TRBV07 underrepresentation in rheumatoid arthritis patients for multiple comparisons. Some patients, about an eighth of the roughly 65, had a largest CD8+ clone that exceeded 20% of CD8+ cells.

Positive selection using magnetic beads isolated the CD4+ and CD8+ cells (purity was checked by flow cytometry). This clonotype was obtained from an adult with rheumatoid arthritis. Material for sequencing was CD8+ T cells sorted from blood. V and J are TRBV6-1 and TRBJ1-5; 9 nucleotides line up with TRBD1. CDR3 residues: CASSEGGQGGQPQHF. DNA for the CDR3: TGTGCCAGCAGTGAGGGGGGACAGGGCGGTCAGCCCCAGCATTTT.